This T cell receptor beta chain is from a study of T cell repertoires in cytomegalovirus infection. General observations from the study: Predominance within the ex vivo response was attributable to HLA-C-restricted CMV-specific TCR beta clonotypes. Carriers of CMV and the relevant HLA type were discriminated by public TCR beta frequency.

TCRdb recomputed calls from the reads with MiXCR, one row per CDR3 protein. The sample comprises some 200,000 distinct CDR3 sequences, about 21% of which are singletons, and less than 3% rests with the top ten. This clonotype was detected only a few times. As yet, its antigen is unknown. The germline V gene encodes CDR1 LNHDA and CDR2 SQIVND (reference sequence). This CDR3 is 15 amino acids long. The V end lost 5 bases, the J end lost 4 bases, and 15 bases lay between the germline ends. Sample: PBMCs. The receptor's source is a human donor in good health (CMV status not recorded). Some clones in this sample may be carry-over from other donors' samples. The rearrangement links TRBV19 to TRBJ2-1; D gene uncertain. This CDR3 reads CASSQGNVLYNEQFF. For the CDR3, the DNA is TGTGCCAGTAGTCAAGGTAACGTCTTGTACAATGAGCAGTTCTTC.